A single sample gave rise to the 29 T cell receptor beta chains below, sequenced in a study of shared clonotypes between healthy human individuals. Profiled with immunoSEQ multiplex PCR; TCRdb holds only in-frame clones, not every one. The sample holds over a million clones; 96% are singletons and the top ten take approximately 1.1%. The sample consisted of naive CD4+ T cells sorted from blood. Described subset: CD45RA+ positively selected. The source of these receptors is a man in his thirties or forties in good health.

The CDR3 nucleotides read TGTGCCAGCAGAGGGACAGGGAAAGGTGCCGGGGAGCTGTTTTTT. Translating it yields CASRGTGKGAGELFF. This chain uses TRBV6-1 with TRBJ2-2, with TRBD1 matching 9 bases. The CDR3 sequence is 15 residues long. The V segment lost 6 bases and the J segment 6 bases; nucleotides outside the gene matches: 8. Germline V gene data show CDR1 as MNHNS and CDR2 as SASEGT.

This chain uses TRBV29-1 with TRBJ2-1; 10 positions match TRBD2. V lost 0 bases to trimming and J lost 9 bases; unmatched junction nucleotides: 8. Looked up from germline, CDR1 is SQVTM and CDR2 is ANQGSEA. The CDR3 runs 15 residues. In DNA form, the CDR3 reads TGCAGCGTTGAAGATGGAAGCGGGAGGGCTTTTGAGCAGTTCTTC. It translates to CSVEDGSGRAFEQFF.

The rearrangement uses TRBV5-1 and TRBJ2-3; D is perhaps TRBD1 (7 bases). Germline V gene sequence: CDR1 SGHRS, CDR2 YFSETQ. The CDR3 totals 15 residues. With 3 bases removed from V and 0 bases from J, the gap between germline ends came to 11 bases. The CDR3 region has the DNA TGCGCCAGCAGCTCGACAGGGAGGAGCACAGATACGCAGTATTTT. It translates to CASSSTGRSTDTQYF.

Of note for this clone: Other DNA sequences from this sample encode an identical CDR3 as well. Here the CDR3 reads CASSVTSGSYNEQFF. CDR3 nucleotide sequence: TGTGCCAGCAGCGTAACTAGCGGGAGTTACAATGAGCAGTTCTTC. This sequence joins TRBV5-5 and TRBJ2-1, with TRBD2 matching 11 bases. This CDR3 is built from 15 residues. V lost 4 bases, J lost 4 bases, and 4 bases stayed unmatched. Germline V gene sequence: CDR1 SGHKS, CDR2 YYEKEE (reference sequence).

V and J are TRBV5-1 and TRBJ2-1, with 9 positions matching TRBD2. Unmatched junction bases numbered 8, after V lost 4 bases and J lost 15 bases. This CDR3 is built from 12 residues. The germline V gene encodes CDR1 SGHRS and CDR2 YFSETQ. In nucleotides, the CDR3 is TGCGCCAGCAGCCAATTGGGGACTAGCCTGTTCTTC. This translates into CASSQLGTSLFF.

This clone turned up a few times. V gene TRBV6-1 combines with J gene TRBJ1-1; D unresolved. V was cut by 0 bases and J by 6 bases, with 8 bases left in between. Germline-derived CDR1 and CDR2 are MNHNS and SASEGT. The length of the CDR3 is 13 residues. The DNA for the CDR3 is TGTGCCAGCAGTGAAGCTCGGGGAGCTGAAGCTTTCTTT. As protein: CASSEARGAEAFF.

The chain couples TRBV30 to TRBJ1-2; TRBD1 matches at 8 bases. With V trimmed by 3 bases and J by 8 bases, 8 bases remained unmatched. The CDR3 has 13 residues. Germline lookup yields CDR1 GTSNPN and CDR2 SVGIG (reference sequence). As DNA, the CDR3 is TGTGCCTGGAGGCAACAGGGGGGCGGGGGCTACACCTTC. It translates to CAWRQQGGGGYTF.

The V call is TRBV28, the J call TRBJ2-5; D is unresolved. The CDR3 contains 13 residues. CDR1 is MDHEN, CDR2 SYDVKM, per germline. The ends were cut back, 6 bases at V and 2 bases at J, with 10 bases in the middle. The CDR3 coding sequence is TGTGCCAGCAGCAAACAGTTACAAGAGACCCAGTACTTC. Translating it yields CASSKQLQETQYF.

The gene calls are TRBV28 and TRBJ1-5, with D possibly matching TRBD1 (5 bases). The CDR3 loop spans 12 amino acids. V was trimmed by 7 bases and J by 9 bases, leaving 13 bases between them. Germline assignment: CDR1 MDHEN and CDR2 SYDVKM. The chain's CDR3 is CASTHDQGPQHF. In nucleotides, the CDR3 is TGTGCCAGCACCCACGATCAGGGGCCCCAGCATTTT.

This chain uses TRBV10-3 with TRBJ2-3; D is undetermined. The CDR3 covers 11 residues. Germline V CDR1 and CDR2: ENHRY, SYGVKD. The V end was cut by 3 bases, the J end by 8 bases, with 6 bases between. In nucleotides, the CDR3 is TGTGCCATCAGTGATGGTCTTACGCAGTATTTT. It yields the protein CAISDGLTQYF.

The CDR3 spells CASSLVGSNPYEQYF. The CDR3 DNA sequence: TGCGCCAGCAGCTTGGTCGGGAGTAATCCCTACGAGCAGTACTTC. This chain joins TRBV5-1 and TRBJ2-7; D may be TRBD2 (6 bases). V lost 0 bases to trimming and J lost 2 bases, with 12 bases between them. The CDR3 sequence is 15 residues long. Germline CDR1 reads SGHRS; CDR2 reads YFSETQ.

The rearrangement uses TRBV27 and TRBJ1-3; TRBD1 matches 7 bases. The CDR3 is 16 residues long. Germline CDR1 MNHEY, CDR2 SMNVEV (reference sequence). V lost 2 bases to trimming and J lost 3 bases; unmatched junction nucleotides: 7. The CDR3 is CASSLNRGRFGNTIYF. DNA of the CDR3: TGTGCCAGCAGTTTAAATAGGGGGCGATTTGGAAACACCATATATTTT.

This chain uses TRBV18 with TRBJ2-7; the D gene is possibly TRBD1 (6 bases). This CDR3 region has 14 residues. Trimming took 3 bases from V and 5 from J, leaving 14 bases between them. From germline, CDR1 is KGHSH and CDR2 LQKENI. CDR3 region: CASSPALTGNEQYF. As DNA, the CDR3 is TGTGCCAGCTCACCCGCTTTAACAGGGAACGAGCAGTACTTC.

V usage is TRBV18 and J usage is TRBJ2-6; TRBD2 aligns across 10 bases. Per germline, CDR1 KGHSH and CDR2 LQKENI. Trimming cost V 3 bases and J 2 bases; bases outside gene matches: 13. The CDR3 runs 20 residues. CDR3 in amino acids: CASSPIRGASGGAGANVLTF. DNA for the CDR3: TGTGCCAGCTCACCCATACGCGGGGCTAGCGGGGGCGCTGGGGCCAACGTCCTGACTTTC.

The chain links TRBV4-1 to TRBJ2-6; 9 nucleotides align to TRBD1. CDR1 and CDR2 (germline): MGHRA, YSYEKL. V trimming: 3 bases; J trimming: 0 bases; junction bases outside the gene matches: 6. The CDR3 sequence is 18 residues long. This CDR3 is CASSQEGTGISGANVLTF. The CDR3 nucleotides read TGCGCCAGCAGCCAGGAAGGGACAGGGATCTCTGGGGCCAACGTCCTGACTTTC.

Only one count was recorded for this clone. The rearrangement uses TRBV5-1 and TRBJ2-7; 7 bases align to TRBD1. In germline, CDR1 is SGHRS, CDR2 YFSETQ. J gave up 3 bases and V 4 bases, and 10 bases lay outside the gene matches. The CDR3 contains 15 residues. In nucleotides, the CDR3 is TGCGCCAGCAGCCCCAGGGACAGAGCTTTCTACGAGCAGTACTTC. It is translated as CASSPRDRAFYEQYF. Complete variable domain (other parts from reference TRBV5-1 and TRBJ2-7): KAGVTQTPRYLIKTRGQQVTLSCSPISGHRSVSWYQQTPGQGLQFLFEYFSETQRNKGNFPGRFSGRQFSNSRSEMNVSTLELGDSALYLCASSPRDRAFYEQYFGPGTRLTVT.

The chain employs TRBV4-1 and TRBJ2-3; TRBD1 aligns across 8 bases. This CDR3 has 16 residues. The V gene end was trimmed by 0 bases and the J gene end by 4 bases; junction bases not matched to a gene: 6. Per the germline V gene, CDR1 is MGHRA and CDR2 is YSYEKL. The CDR3 protein is CASSQEDREWPDTQYF. Written as DNA, the CDR3 is TGCGCCAGCAGCCAAGAGGACAGGGAGTGGCCAGATACGCAGTATTTT.

As to this clone: The sample holds other DNA sequences that translate to the same CDR3. This chain links TRBV2 with TRBJ2-7; D gene unclear. CDR1 and CDR2 from the germline V gene are SNHLY and FYNNEI. The CDR3 contains 11 residues. The V gene lost 4 bases and the J gene lost 3 bases, with 4 bases spanning the gap. CDR3 residues: CASSGDYEQYF. The DNA for the CDR3 is TGTGCCAGCAGTGGGGACTACGAGCAGTACTTC.

This chain uses TRBV27 with TRBJ2-7; D may be TRBD1 (6 bases). This CDR3 contains 14 residues. With 5 bases removed from V and 0 bases from J, the gap between germline ends came to 11 bases. Germline values: CDR1 MNHEY, CDR2 SMNVEV (reference sequence). Here the CDR3 DNA reads TGTGCCAGCAGTATCCGGACAGCCTCCTACGAGCAGTACTTC. Protein sequence: CASSIRTASYEQYF.

The chain uses TRBV6-5 and TRBJ2-1; D may correspond to TRBD1 or TRBD2 (5 bases each). This CDR3 has 15 residues. The V gene's germline CDR1 is MNHEY and CDR2 SVGAGI. Trimming left V 6 bases short and J 1 base short, with 13 bases between. This CDR3 is CASSQEGKSYNEQFF. CDR3 bases: TGTGCCAGCAGCCAAGAGGGGAAATCCTACAATGAGCAGTTCTTC.

This rearrangement joins TRBV28 to TRBJ2-2, with 10 positions matching TRBD2. V trimming: 6 bases; J trimming: 5 bases; junction bases outside the gene matches: 12. The CDR3 is 17 amino acids. Germline CDR1 and CDR2: MDHEN and SYDVKM. The CDR3 loop reads CASSPRKAGGRTGELFF. CDR3 coding DNA: TGTGCCAGCAGCCCTAGGAAAGCGGGAGGGAGAACCGGGGAGCTGTTTTTT.

V gene TRBV23-1 combines with J gene TRBJ1-2; unclear D gene. TRBV23-1 is an ORF, and what it does is uncertain. This CDR3 is built from 14 residues. Between the trimmed V and J ends, which lost 4 bases and 0 bases, there was a span of 9 bases. DNA of the CDR3: TGCGCCAGCAGTCCCACCGGGGCTAACTATGGCTACACCTTC. Its translation: CASSPTGANYGYTF.

The chain joins TRBV2 to TRBJ1-1, with TRBD1 identical over 9 bases. The V gene's germline CDR1 is SNHLY and CDR2 FYNNEI. The V segment lost 6 bases and the J segment 0 bases; nucleotides outside the gene matches: 8. CDR3 length: 16 residues. Here the CDR3 DNA reads TGTGCCAGCAGGGATGGGACAGGGAGATTGAACACTGAAGCTTTCTTT. It specifies CASRDGTGRLNTEAFF.

This chain links TRBV6-5 with TRBJ1-1, with unresolved D. Germline lookup yields CDR1 MNHEY and CDR2 SVGAGI. The CDR3 contains 13 residues. The V gene lost 0 bases and the J gene lost 3 bases, with 5 bases spanning the gap. CDR3 loop: CASSYSPDTEAFF. The DNA for the CDR3 is TGTGCCAGCAGTTACTCCCCCGACACTGAAGCTTTCTTT.

The chain joins TRBV7-2 to TRBJ2-7; 8 nucleotides align to TRBD2. The junction had 12 bases not matched to a gene; V was cut back by 4 bases and J by 4 bases. CDR3 length: 16 residues. The germline CDR1 and CDR2 sequences are SGHTA and FQGNSA. The CDR3 DNA is TGTGCCAGCAGCTCAATGGTTGGCGGGAGGCTATACGAGCAGTACTTC. Its translation: CASSSMVGGRLYEQYF. Supplemented by reference TRBV7-2 and TRBJ2-7, the full variable domain reads GAGVSQSPSNKVTEKGKDVELRCDPISGHTALYWYRQSLGQGLEFLIYFQGNSAPDKSGLPSDRFSAERTGGSVSTLTIQRTQQEDSAVYLCASSSMVGGRLYEQYFGPGTRLTVT.

This clone was observed a handful of times. The rearrangement uses TRBV10-2 and TRBJ1-5; no reliable D call. Deletions cut 7 bases from V and 2 bases from J, with 9 bases between. This CDR3 comprises 13 residues. Looked up from germline, CDR1 is WSHSY and CDR2 is SAAADI. The CDR3 spells CASTSRGNQPQHF. CDR3 nucleotides: TGCGCCAGCACGTCCCGGGGCAATCAGCCCCAGCATTTT.

In its sample, this clone was seen once. The chain recombines TRBV19 with TRBJ2-7; TRBD2 might be the D (6 bases). Germline V CDR1 and CDR2: LNHDA, SQIVND (reference sequence). CDR3 length equals 14 residues. V lost 2 bases and J lost 7, with 15 bases in between. Here the CDR3 reads CASSIRRGLQEQYF. The CDR3, as DNA: TGTGCCAGTAGTATACGGAGGGGATTGCAGGAGCAGTACTTC.

The chain is built from TRBV27 and TRBJ1-5; 9 bases line up with TRBD1. In germline, CDR1 is MNHEY, CDR2 SMNVEV (reference sequence). The CDR3 is 18 amino acids. J was trimmed by 0 bases and V by 4 bases; bases with no gene match: 10. CDR3 amino acids: CASSSYSGTGYSNQPQHF. CDR3 nucleotide sequence: TGTGCCAGCAGTTCATATTCCGGGACAGGGTATAGCAATCAGCCCCAGCATTTT.

The V and J genes are TRBV29-1 and TRBJ1-2; the match to TRBD1 covers 9 bases. The CDR3 contains 13 residues. CDR1 and CDR2 from the germline V gene are SQVTM and ANQGSEA. The V and J ends lost 6 bases and 4 bases, in that order; junction bases with no gene match: 6. The CDR3 coding sequence is TGCAGCGTACGGACAGGGGCGCTCTATGGCTACACCTTC. It encodes CSVRTGALYGYTF. Variable domain in full (rest from reference TRBV29-1 and TRBJ1-2): SAVISQKPSRDICQRGTSLTIQCQVDSQVTMMFWYRQQPGQSLTLIATANQGSEATYESGFVIDKFPISRPNLTFSTLTVSNMSPEDSSIYLCSVRTGALYGYTFGSGTRLTVV.